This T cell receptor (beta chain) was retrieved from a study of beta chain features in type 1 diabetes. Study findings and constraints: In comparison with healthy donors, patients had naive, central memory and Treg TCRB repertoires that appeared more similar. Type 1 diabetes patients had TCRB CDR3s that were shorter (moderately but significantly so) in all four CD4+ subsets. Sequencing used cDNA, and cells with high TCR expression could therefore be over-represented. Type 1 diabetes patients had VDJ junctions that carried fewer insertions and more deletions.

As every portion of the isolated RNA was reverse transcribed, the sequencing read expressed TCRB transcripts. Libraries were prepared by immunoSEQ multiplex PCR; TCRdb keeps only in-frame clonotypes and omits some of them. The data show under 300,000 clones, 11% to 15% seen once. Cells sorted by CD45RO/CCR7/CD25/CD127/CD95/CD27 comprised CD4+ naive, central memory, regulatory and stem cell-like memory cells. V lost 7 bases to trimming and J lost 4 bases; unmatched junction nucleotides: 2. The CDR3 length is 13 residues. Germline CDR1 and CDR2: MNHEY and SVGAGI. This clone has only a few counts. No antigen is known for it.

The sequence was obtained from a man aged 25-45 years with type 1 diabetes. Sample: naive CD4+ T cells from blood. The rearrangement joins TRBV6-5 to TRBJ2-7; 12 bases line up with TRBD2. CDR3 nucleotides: TGTGCCAGCAAGACTAGCGGGAGTTACGAGCAGTACTTC. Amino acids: CASKTSGSYEQYF.